Shown below are 2 T cell receptor beta chains from a single sample sequenced in a study of tumor-infiltrating lymphocytes in primary liver carcinoma. Taking about 18-31 mg of unsorted bulk tissue, the authors co-extracted RNA and DNA. Starting material of roughly 550 ng total RNA yielded TCR beta cDNA via a constant-region primer. Construction of TCR beta libraries relied on three successive nested multiplex PCR rounds employing slightly modified ARM-PCR. With TRBV1-TRBV30 forward primers and a C-beta reverse primer, the first two PCR rounds were run for about 10 cycles each. TCRdb ran MiXCR on the multiplex PCR reads and lists one entry per CDR3 protein. The sample lists about 48,000 distinct CDR3 sequences; over 70% were seen once. The sequenced sample consisted of liver tumor tissue from sampling region 3. Subset defined: tumor region T3, left-lateral pole. All receptors derive from a man aged 40-55 years with primary liver carcinoma and hepatitis B virus infection.

The genes are TRBV11-2 and TRBJ1-2; D not certain. Per germline, CDR1 SGHAT and CDR2 FQNNGV. Trimming took 0 bases from V and 6 from J, leaving 8 bases between them. The CDR3 length is 13 residues. In nucleotides, the CDR3 is TGTGCCAGCAGCTTAGAGAGGAAAAATGGCTACACCTTC. The encoded protein is CASSLERKNGYTF. The whole variable domain, filled in from reference TRBV11-2 and TRBJ1-2, reads EAGVAQSPRYKIIEKRQSVAFWCNPISGHATLYWYQQILGQGPKLLIQFQNNGVVDDSQLPKDRFSAERLKGVDSTLKIQPAKLEDSAVYLCASSLERKNGYTFGSGTRLTVV.

To note about this clonotype: One junction end does not reproduce the germline sequence, and a read error may be involved. This chain connects TRBV6-1 to TRBJ2-5; maybe TRBD1 (7 bases). The CDR3 contains 13 residues. Per germline, CDR1 MNHNS and CDR2 SASEGT. The CDR3, as DNA: TGTGACAGCAGTGGAGGGACAGTGCAGACCCAGTACTTC. Translated, it gives CDSSGGTVQTQYF.